This T cell receptor (beta chain) was sequenced during a study of T cell responses to AZD1222 COVID-19 vaccine. Broader study findings: Among those given AZD1222, only six were seropositive at baseline. Elevations in Spike-specific TCR breadth and depth followed administration of two AZD1222 doses. The span of vaccine-associated CD4 TCRs extended across spike, with dominance at 160-218 and 743-854.

As to this clone: As yet, its antigen is unknown.

The CDR3 runs to 16 residues. From germline, CDR1 is PRHDT and CDR2 FYEKMQ (reference sequence). Between the trimmed V and J ends, which lost 2 bases and 7 bases, there was a span of 15 bases. Method: immunoSEQ multiplex PCR; TCRdb's copy keeps in-frame clones and lacks some. The repertoire holds 85,000 to 90,000 clones, around 91% seen once, with 4% to 6% in the top ten. This clonotype was sampled from an adult in good health. J is TRBJ1-6 and V is TRBV13, with a weak D call TRBD1 (6 bases). Material: peripheral blood, obtained on day 0 of MenACWY control vaccination. This CDR3 reads CASSLKVQGGNSPLHF. CDR3 sequence (DNA): TGTGCCAGCAGCTTAAAAGTACAGGGCGGCAATTCACCCCTCCACTTT.